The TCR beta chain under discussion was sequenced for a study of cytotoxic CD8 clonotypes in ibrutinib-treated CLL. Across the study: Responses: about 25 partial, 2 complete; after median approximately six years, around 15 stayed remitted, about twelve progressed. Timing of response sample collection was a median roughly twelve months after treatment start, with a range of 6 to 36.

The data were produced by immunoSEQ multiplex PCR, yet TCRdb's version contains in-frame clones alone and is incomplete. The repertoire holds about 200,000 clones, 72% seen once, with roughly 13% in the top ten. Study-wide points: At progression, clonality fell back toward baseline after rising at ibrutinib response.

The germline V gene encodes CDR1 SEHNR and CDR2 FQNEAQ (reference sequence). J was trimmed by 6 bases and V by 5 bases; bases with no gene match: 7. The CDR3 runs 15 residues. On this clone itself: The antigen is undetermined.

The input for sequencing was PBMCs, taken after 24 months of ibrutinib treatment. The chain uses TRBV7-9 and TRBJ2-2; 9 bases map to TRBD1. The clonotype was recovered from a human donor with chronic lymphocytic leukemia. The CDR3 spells CASSLRDRVAGELFF. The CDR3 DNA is TGTGCCAGCAGCCTAAGGGACAGGGTAGCCGGGGAGCTGTTTTTT.